The source of this TCR beta chain is a study of regulatory T cells in long-lasting Graves disease. Study observations and caveats: Fewer public clonotypes were shared by new patients (under 1,000) than by persistent patients (approximately 2,700).

Combining iRepertoire HTBI primers with Arm-PCR of CDR3 regions, the authors built TCR beta libraries. TCRdb processed the multiplex PCR reads anew with MiXCR; each CDR3 protein has one entry. The sample has over 500,000 distinct CDR3 sequences, approximately 16% seen once; the top ten hold 12%. The germline V gene encodes CDR1 LNHNV and CDR2 YYDKDF (reference sequence). The V end was cut by 0 bases, the J end by 2 bases, with 10 bases between. This CDR3 has 15 residues. Time point indicated: newly diagnosed GD, antithyroid drugs for less than 3 months. Researchers made the TCR library from RNA that was extracted from PBMCs. With regard to this clonotype: The antigen is undetermined.

The data were also submitted as part of a second study, on T cells in Graves' hyperthyroidism and ophthalmopathy. From that second work: Graves' hyperthyroidism without ophthalmopathy progression within 18 months was termed stable. Newly diagnosed hyperthyroidism, duration under 2 months, in patients aged 18 to 65.

The TCR comes from a young man with Graves disease. The gene calls are TRBV15 and TRBJ2-5; D possibly matches TRBD1 or TRBD2 (5 bases each). The specimen was peripheral blood mononuclear cells (PBMCs), collected at new diagnosis, from a patient treated with antithyroid drugs. CDR3 in amino acids: CATSRDPGRQETQYF. CDR3 DNA sequence: TGTGCCACCAGCAGAGATCCGGGACGGCAAGAGACCCAGTACTTC.